This TCR beta chain was identified during a study of OX40 agonist ivuxolimab in advanced cancers. About the investigation overall: Ivuxolimab was an agonistic, fully human IgG2 monoclonal antibody directed against OX40 (CD134), a costimulatory receptor. Intravenous ivuxolimab was administered to patients every 2 weeks at six dose levels: 0.01, 0.1, 0.3, 1.5, 3 and 10 mg/kg. Among the roughly 52 dose-escalation patients, some 20 had hepatocellular carcinoma, approximately 15 melanoma, 9 renal cell carcinoma and 9 head and neck cancer. In the dose-escalation cohort, roughly 80% of patients were male, and the mean age was approximately 60 years, with a range of roughly 23 to 85. Patients were allowed to have had prior anti-PD-1, anti-PD-L1 or anti-CTLA-4 therapy, and approximately 39% of the dose-escalation patients had been treated with checkpoint inhibitors. Partial responses were achieved by three dose-escalation patients, of whom one had hepatocellular carcinoma and two had cutaneous melanoma. The point of sequencing TCRbeta in the periphery was to test whether ivuxolimab changed TCR sequence diversity and drove clonal T-cell expansion. The paper reports the monotherapy dose-escalation portion (N of about 56 patients) of the phase I ivuxolimab trial.

What the research found in general, with its limitations: Partial responders in the 0.1-3.0 mg/kg groups had among the lowest normalized peripheral clonal expansion, especially among CD8+ T cells. Antigen specificity was not determined for the clonally expanded peripheral T cells. At doses of 0.1 to 3.0 mg/kg, clonal expansion of both CD4+ and CD8+ T cells in blood was seen between baseline and week 6. On average, CD8+ T cells showed more expanded clones than CD4+ T cells after ivuxolimab. Low levels of normalized T-cell clonal expansion were also seen in some patients who did not respond.

Per the germline V gene, SNHLY is the CDR1 and FYNNEI is the CDR2. The CDR3 runs 13 residues from the cysteine to the phenylalanine. CDR3 DNA is the only sequence kept; it has 39 bases, read in frame from the first base. V loses 6 bases at its end and J loses 4 bases; junction bases beyond the gene matches: 1. To sequence the TCRbeta CDR3 region, genomic DNA was isolated from the sorted cells. TCRbeta CDR3 regions were sequenced using the immunoSEQ Assay. In TCRdb, the immuneACCESS table is reduced to in-frame sequences with V and J assigned. These tables do not hold every clone; where another copy was compared, an unresolved V gene accounts for under half, and the others remain unexplained. The sample table records over 30,000 clones; 80% to 95% of these occur just once. Less than 5.5% of the sample lies in the top ten. As for this clone: Which antigen it targets is not known. It has no much larger one-base neighbor in the sample; base qualities were not kept.

Patients with autoimmune disease history or receiving systemic immunosuppression were excluded from the trial. Peripheral blood for TCR sequencing was drawn from every dose cohort at baseline, at cycle 4 day 1 and at cycle 7 day 1. Samples came from an open-label, multicenter, first-in-human phase I dose-escalation trial of ivuxolimab. Adults with locally advanced or metastatic melanoma, renal cell, hepatocellular, or head and neck squamous cell carcinoma were enrolled in the trial. Before TCR sequencing, CD4+ T cells and CD8+ T cells were sorted from peripheral blood as separate populations. The sequenced sample was CD4+ or CD8+ T cells sorted from blood, obtained in a trial of the OX40 agonist ivuxolimab. The TCR sequence derives from an adult with an advanced solid tumor such as melanoma, head and neck, liver or kidney cancer. The chain is encoded by TRBV2 joined to TRBJ1-5; 9 of the junction bases match TRBD1. CDR3 protein: CASRGQGNQPQHF. The nucleotide sequence is given as TGTGCCAGCAGAGGACAGGGGAATCAGCCCCAGCATTTT.